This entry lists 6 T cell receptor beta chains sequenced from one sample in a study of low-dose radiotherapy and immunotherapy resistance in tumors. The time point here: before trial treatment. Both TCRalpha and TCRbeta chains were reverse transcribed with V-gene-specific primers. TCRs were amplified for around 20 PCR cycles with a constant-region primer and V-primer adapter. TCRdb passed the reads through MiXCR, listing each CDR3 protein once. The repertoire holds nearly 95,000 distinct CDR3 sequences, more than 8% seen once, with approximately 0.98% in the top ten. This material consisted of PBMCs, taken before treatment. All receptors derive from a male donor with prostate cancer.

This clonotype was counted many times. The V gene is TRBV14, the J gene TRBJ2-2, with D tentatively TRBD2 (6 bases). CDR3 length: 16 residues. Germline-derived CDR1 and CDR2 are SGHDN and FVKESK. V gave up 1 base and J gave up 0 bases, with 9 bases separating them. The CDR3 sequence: CASSQAGASNTGELFF. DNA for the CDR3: TGTGCCAGCAGCCAAGCGGGAGCATCGAACACCGGGGAGCTGTTTTTT.

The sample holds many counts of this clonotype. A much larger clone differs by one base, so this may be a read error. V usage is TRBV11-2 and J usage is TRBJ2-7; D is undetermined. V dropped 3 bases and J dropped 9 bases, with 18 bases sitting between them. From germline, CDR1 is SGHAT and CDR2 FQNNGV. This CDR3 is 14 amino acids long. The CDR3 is CASSFGRPLAAQYF. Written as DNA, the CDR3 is TGTGCCAGCAGCTTCGGCCGGCCCCTCGCCGCGCAGTACTTC.

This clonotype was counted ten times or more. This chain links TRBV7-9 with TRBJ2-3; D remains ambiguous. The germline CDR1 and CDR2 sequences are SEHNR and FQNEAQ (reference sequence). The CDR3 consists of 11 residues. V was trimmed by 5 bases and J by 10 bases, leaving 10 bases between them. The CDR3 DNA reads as TGTGCCAGCAGCACCGGGTCTGCGCAGTATTTT. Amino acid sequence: CASSTGSAQYF.

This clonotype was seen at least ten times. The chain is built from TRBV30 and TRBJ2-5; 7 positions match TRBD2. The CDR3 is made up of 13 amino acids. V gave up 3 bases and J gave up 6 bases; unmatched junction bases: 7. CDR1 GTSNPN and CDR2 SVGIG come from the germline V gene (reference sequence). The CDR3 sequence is CAWSPMGLKTQYF. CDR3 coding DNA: TGTGCCTGGAGCCCAATGGGACTAAAGACCCAGTACTTC.

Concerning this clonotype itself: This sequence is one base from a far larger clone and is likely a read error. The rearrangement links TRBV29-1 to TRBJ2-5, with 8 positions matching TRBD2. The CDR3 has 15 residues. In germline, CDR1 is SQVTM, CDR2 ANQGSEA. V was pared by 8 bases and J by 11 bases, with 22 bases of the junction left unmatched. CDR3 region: CSSLLGSGSGSEQYF. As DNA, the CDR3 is TGCAGCAGCCTACTCGGCAGCGGGAGTGGGTCTGAGCAGTACTTC. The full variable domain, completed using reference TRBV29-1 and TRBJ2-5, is SAVISQKPSRDICQRGTSLTIQCQVDSQVTMMFWYRQQPGQSLTLIATANQGSEATYESGFVIDKFPISRPNLTFSTLTVSNMSPEDSSIYLCSSLLGSGSGSEQYFGPGTRLLVL.

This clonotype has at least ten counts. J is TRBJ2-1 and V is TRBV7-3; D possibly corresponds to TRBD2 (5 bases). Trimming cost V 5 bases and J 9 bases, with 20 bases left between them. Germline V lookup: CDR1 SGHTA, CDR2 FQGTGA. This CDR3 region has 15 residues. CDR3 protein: CASSPLGLQSSEQFF. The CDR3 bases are TGTGCCAGCAGCCCACTAGGGCTACAGTCGAGTGAGCAGTTCTTC.